The text below deals with one T cell receptor beta chain. Its target is not known. The data are from a study of human T cells and chemical hapten exposure. Study summary: Sensitization involved placing 2% DPC onto a roughly 2 cm by roughly 2 cm region of upper inner arm skin. Study findings and constraints: Positive correlation was observed between PT1 expanded TCR counts and patch test score. Significantly more large CDR3 similarity clusters arose among expanded TCRs than among controls.

V shed 5 bases, J shed 9 bases, and the junction held 8 bases outside the gene matches. CDR1 and CDR2 from the germline V gene are SGHAT and FQNNGV. CDR3 length: 15 residues. Time point: patch test 2, 6 weeks after DPC sensitization. As to treatment: therapeutic diphenylcyclopropenone sensitization with weekly scalp DPC. The authors' processing: There were a median of approximately 100,000 TCRs per sample, with a range from about 23,224 to 690,600. TCRdb used MiXCR to reprocess the RACE reads, holding one entry per CDR3 protein. The V and J calls and clone size come from TCRdb's table, not from the authors' own analysis. In the table there are just over 350,000 distinct CDR3 sequences, about 6.9% of which are singletons.

The V and J genes are TRBV11-2 and TRBJ2-1, with TRBD2 matching 12 bases. The clonotype originates from a woman under 30 with alopecia areata. Some clones in this sample may be carry-over from other donors' samples. The material was whole blood, obtained in connection with sensitization to the hapten diphenylcyclopropenone (DPC). DNA for the CDR3: TGTGCCAGCAGCCTCCCTAGCGGGGGGGCAGGTGAGCAGTTCTTC. Translation: CASSLPSGGAGEQFF.